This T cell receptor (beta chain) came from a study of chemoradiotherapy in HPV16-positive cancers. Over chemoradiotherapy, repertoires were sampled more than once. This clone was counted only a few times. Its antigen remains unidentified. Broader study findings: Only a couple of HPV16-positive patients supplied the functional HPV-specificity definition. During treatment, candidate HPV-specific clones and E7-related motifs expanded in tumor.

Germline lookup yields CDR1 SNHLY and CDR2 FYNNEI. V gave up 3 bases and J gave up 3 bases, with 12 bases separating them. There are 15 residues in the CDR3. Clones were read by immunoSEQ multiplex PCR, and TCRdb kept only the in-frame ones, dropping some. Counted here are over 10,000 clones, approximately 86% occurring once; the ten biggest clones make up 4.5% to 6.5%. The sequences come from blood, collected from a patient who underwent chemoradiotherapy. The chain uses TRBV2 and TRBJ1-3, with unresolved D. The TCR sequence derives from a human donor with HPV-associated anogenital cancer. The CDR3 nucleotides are TGTGCCAGCAGTGATGGACCCGGTGATGGAAACACCATATATTTT. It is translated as CASSDGPGDGNTIYF.